The 9 T cell receptor beta chains in this list originate from one sample, sequenced in a study of blood T cells in healthy people across ages. Combining a sample-barcoded 5' primer with a J-beta primer mix, a second PCR ran for roughly 7 to 12 cycles. TCRdb redid the calling of the 5' RACE reads with MiXCR, one entry per CDR3 protein. The data show over 600,000 distinct CDR3 sequences, more than 55% seen once. Sequencing used blood. These receptors came from a man aged 40-49 years in good health.

The chain has TRBV6-5 and TRBJ1-5, with D maybe TRBD1 (6 bases). V was trimmed by 5 bases and J by 5 bases, leaving 13 bases between them. This CDR3 spans 14 amino acids. Germline-derived CDR1 and CDR2 are MNHEY and SVGAGI. In nucleotides, the CDR3 is TGTGCCAGCAGTCCCCGAAACAGGGATCAGCCCCAGCATTTT. It translates to CASSPRNRDQPQHF.

V usage is TRBV24-1 and J usage is TRBJ1-6; no clear D gene. The CDR3 totals 13 residues. V lost 5 bases to trimming and J lost 8 bases, with 9 bases between them. CDR1 and CDR2 from the germline V gene are KGHDR and SFDVKD. This CDR3 reads CATSADGDSPLHF. The CDR3 DNA is TGTGCCACCAGTGCGGATGGGGATTCACCCCTCCACTTT.

This chain uses TRBV3-1 with TRBJ2-1; D tentatively fits TRBD1 or TRBD2 (5 bases each). The CDR3 has 15 amino acids. The V gene lost 5 bases and the J gene lost 6 bases, with 17 bases spanning the gap. From germline, CDR1 is LGHDT and CDR2 YNNKEL (reference sequence). The CDR3 loop is CASSVRSGAVNEQFF. The CDR3, as DNA: TGTGCCAGCAGCGTCCGGTCCGGGGCCGTCAATGAGCAGTTCTTC.

This clonotype has only a few counts. J is TRBJ1-2 and V is TRBV20-1; D is possibly TRBD1 (5 bases). The CDR3 sequence is 13 residues long. The V gene lost 3 bases and the J gene lost 3 bases, with 11 bases spanning the gap. Germline CDR1 and CDR2: DFQATT and SNEGSKA (reference sequence). The CDR3 loop is CSARGGFDYGYTF. CDR3 sequence (DNA): TGCAGTGCTAGGGGGGGTTTCGACTATGGCTACACCTTC.

This chain uses TRBV20-1 with TRBJ2-6; D is uncertain. Germline V gene lookup returns CDR1 DFQATT and CDR2 SNEGSKA (reference sequence). The CDR3 extends over 15 amino acids. With 6 bases removed from V and 0 bases from J, the gap between germline ends came to 12 bases. The CDR3 DNA follows: TGCAGTGCGAGCTTTCTCCCCTCTGGGGCCAACGTCCTGACTTTC. Its protein is CSASFLPSGANVLTF.

This clonotype was observed a few times. The chain couples TRBV7-9 to TRBJ2-7; 8 bases agree with TRBD2. In germline, CDR1 is SEHNR, CDR2 FQNEAQ (reference sequence). The trim removed 5 bases at V and 5 bases at J, leaving 2 bases unmatched. CDR3 length: 12 amino acids. The CDR3 DNA is TGTGCCAGCAGCCCCGGGAGGGACGAGCAGTACTTC. Translation: CASSPGRDEQYF.

The chain has TRBV29-1 and TRBJ1-2, with a tentative D call TRBD1 (6 bases). Germline assignment: CDR1 SQVTM and CDR2 ANQGSEA. The CDR3 runs to 13 residues. V lost 6 bases and J 0 bases, leaving 11 bases between the germline ends. The CDR3 DNA reads TGCAGCGTCGGACAGAATTCTAACTATGGCTACACCTTC. As protein: CSVGQNSNYGYTF. Full variable domain (outside the CDR3, taken from reference TRBV29-1 and TRBJ1-2): SAVISQKPSRDICQRGTSLTIQCQVDSQVTMMFWYRQQPGQSLTLIATANQGSEATYESGFVIDKFPISRPNLTFSTLTVSNMSPEDSSIYLCSVGQNSNYGYTFGSGTRLTVV.

This clonotype came up a few times. J is TRBJ2-7 and V is TRBV27, with D tentatively TRBD2 (6 bases). The CDR3 has 17 amino acids. V was trimmed by 4 bases and J by 4 bases, leaving 23 bases between them. Germline values: CDR1 MNHEY, CDR2 SMNVEV (reference sequence). The CDR3 DNA sequence: TGTGCCAGCAGTTCATCAGCCGGGACTCGGGTATCATACGAGCAGTACTTC. The encoded protein is CASSSSAGTRVSYEQYF.

Here the CDR3 DNA reads TGTGCCAGCAGTTTTGGTGTGTTAGGGCGGAGGAACACTGAAGCTTTCTTT. Encoded protein: CASSFGVLGRRNTEAFF. The chain carries TRBV28 and TRBJ1-1, with no clear D. The CDR3 covers 17 residues. The V and J ends lost 3 bases and 1 base respectively, with 18 bases between them. CDR1 and CDR2 (germline): MDHEN, SYDVKM.